Below, 11 T cell receptor beta chains from the same sample are listed, as sequenced in a study of identical twins. TCRdb re-called the 5' RACE reads with MiXCR, one entry per CDR3 protein. The sample records under 1 million distinct CDR3 sequences, about 12% being singletons. These same data were also listed under a study on yellow fever vaccine responses in identical twins.

Material for sequencing was PBMCs. Receptors originate from a young woman in good health.

V gene TRBV20-1 combines with J gene TRBJ2-4; possible D gene TRBD1, 6 bases. Germline CDR1 is DFQATT and CDR2 is SNEGSKA (reference sequence). The CDR3 length is 14 residues. The germline V and J ends were trimmed by 3 bases and 0 bases, with 9 bases remaining between them. The CDR3 loop is CSARGAGAKNIQYF. The CDR3 region has the DNA TGCAGTGCTAGGGGGGCGGGAGCCAAAAACATTCAGTACTTC.

The chain uses TRBV20-1 and TRBJ2-4; 9 bases align to TRBD1. Germline loops: CDR1 DFQATT, CDR2 SNEGSKA (reference sequence). Germline trimming cut 6 bases from V and 8 bases from J; bases unmatched to any gene: 11. The CDR3 loop spans 14 amino acids. DNA for the CDR3: TGCAGTGCCCCGACCCCGGGACAGGGTTACATTCAGTACTTC. It encodes CSAPTPGQGYIQYF.

At least ten counts were recorded for this clonotype. The chain recombines TRBV7-9 with TRBJ1-6; possibly TRBD1 for D (5 bases). Trimming cost V 7 bases and J 10 bases, with 17 bases left between them. Germline V gene lookup returns CDR1 SEHNR and CDR2 FQNEAQ (reference sequence). The CDR3 length is 14 residues. The CDR3 loop reads CASNWGGGPSPLHF. CDR3 nucleotides: TGTGCCAGCAATTGGGGGGGTGGTCCCTCACCCCTCCACTTT.

This clonotype came up a few times. V gene TRBV7-6 combines with J gene TRBJ2-2, with D possibly called TRBD1 or TRBD2 (5 bases each). The CDR3 is 16 residues long. V was pared by 1 base and J by 0 bases, with 9 bases between. The germline V gene encodes CDR1 SGHVS and CDR2 FNYEAQ. The CDR3 is CASSLGDRSNTGELFF. CDR3 DNA: TGTGCCAGCAGCTTAGGGGACCGATCGAACACCGGGGAGCTGTTTTTT.

This clonotype was counted only a few times. V usage is TRBV20-1 and J usage is TRBJ1-1; D is perhaps TRBD1 (5 bases). This CDR3 contains 11 residues. Trimming pared 3 bases from V and 11 bases from J, leaving 13 bases between. Germline-derived CDR1 and CDR2 are DFQATT and SNEGSKA (reference sequence). The CDR3 is CSASGGAGAFF. CDR3 nucleotides: TGCAGTGCTAGTGGTGGGGCCGGCGCTTTCTTT.

The chain links TRBV12-3 or TRBV12-4 to TRBJ2-2, with D tentatively TRBD1 (5 bases). The CDR3 is 14 amino acids. Trimming shortened V by 6 bases and J by 6 bases, and 14 bases separated the two germline ends. CDR3 nucleotides: TGTGCCAGCAGGGGCAGGGAAGTATCCGGGGAGCTGTTTTTT. Its protein product is CASRGREVSGELFF.

The chain joins TRBV27 to TRBJ1-2, with a possible D match to TRBD1 (6 bases). V lost 5 bases and J 0 bases, leaving 13 bases between the germline ends. Germline V gives CDR1 MNHEY, CDR2 SMNVEV (reference sequence). This CDR3 is 15 amino acids long. The CDR3 nucleotides read TGTGCCAGCAGTCCGACGGACAGCCCTAACTATGGCTACACCTTC. It codes for CASSPTDSPNYGYTF.

Written as DNA, the CDR3 is TGTGCCAGCAGGCGTAGCGGGGGGGCAACAGATACGCAGTATTTT. Its protein is CASRRSGGATDTQYF. The rearrangement links TRBV12-3 or TRBV12-4 to TRBJ2-3; 11 positions agree with TRBD2. This CDR3 has 15 residues. Losses at the gene ends were 6 bases for V and 3 bases for J; bases not matched to a gene: 5.

This rearrangement joins TRBV10-3 to TRBJ2-3, with TRBD2 identical over 14 bases. The germline CDR1 and CDR2 sequences are ENHRY and SYGVKD. V shed 6 bases and J 4 bases; nucleotides not matched to a gene: 9. This CDR3 comprises 17 residues. CDR3 sequence (DNA): TGTGCCATCAGCCACGGGACTAGCGGGAGCGGGGCAGATACGCAGTATTTT. It specifies CAISHGTSGSGADTQYF.

V is TRBV15 and J is TRBJ2-5; D is uncertain. Trimming left V 6 bases short and J 5 bases short, with 7 bases between. The CDR3 is 11 residues long. From germline, CDR1 is LNHNV and CDR2 YYDKDF (reference sequence). CDR3 sequence (DNA): TGTGCCACCAGAATTGGGGAGACCCAGTACTTC. Amino acids: CATRIGETQYF.

Here the CDR3 DNA reads TGTGCTACCATCGGGGACAGCAATCAGCCCCAGCATTTT. Amino acid sequence: CATIGDSNQPQHF. V usage is TRBV7-6 and J usage is TRBJ1-5, with D perhaps matching TRBD1 (5 bases). The germline V gene encodes CDR1 SGHVS and CDR2 FNYEAQ. The CDR3 is 13 amino acids.